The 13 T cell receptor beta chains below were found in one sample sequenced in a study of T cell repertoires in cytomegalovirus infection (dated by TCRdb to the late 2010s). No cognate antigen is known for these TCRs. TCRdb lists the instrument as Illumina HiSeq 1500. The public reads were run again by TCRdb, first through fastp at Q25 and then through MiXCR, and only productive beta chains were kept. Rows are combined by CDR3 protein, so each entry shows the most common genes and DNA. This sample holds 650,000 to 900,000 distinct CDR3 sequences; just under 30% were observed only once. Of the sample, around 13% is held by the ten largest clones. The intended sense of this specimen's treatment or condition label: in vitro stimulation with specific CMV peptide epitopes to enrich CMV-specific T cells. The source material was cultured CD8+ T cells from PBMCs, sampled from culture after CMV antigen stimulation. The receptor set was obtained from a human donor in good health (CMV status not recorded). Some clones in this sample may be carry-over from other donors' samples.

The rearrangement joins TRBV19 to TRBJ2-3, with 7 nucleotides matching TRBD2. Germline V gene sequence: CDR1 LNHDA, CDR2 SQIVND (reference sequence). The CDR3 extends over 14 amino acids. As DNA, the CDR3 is TGTGCTACGGGGGGTGGCCGAACAACAGATACGCAGTATTTT. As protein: CATGGGRTTDTQYF.

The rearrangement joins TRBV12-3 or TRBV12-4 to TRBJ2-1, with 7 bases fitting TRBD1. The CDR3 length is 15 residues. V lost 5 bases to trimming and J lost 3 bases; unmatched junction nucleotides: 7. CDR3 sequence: CASSLQGTYYNEQFF. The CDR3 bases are TGTGCCAGCAGTCTACAGGGGACCTACTACAATGAGCAGTTCTTC.

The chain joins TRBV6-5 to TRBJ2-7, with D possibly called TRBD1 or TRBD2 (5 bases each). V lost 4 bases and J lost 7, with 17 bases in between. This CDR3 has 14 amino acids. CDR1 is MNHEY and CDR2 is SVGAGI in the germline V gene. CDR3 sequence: CASSFPGPGKEQYF. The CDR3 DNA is TGTGCCAGCAGTTTCCCGGGGCCAGGGAAAGAGCAGTACTTC.

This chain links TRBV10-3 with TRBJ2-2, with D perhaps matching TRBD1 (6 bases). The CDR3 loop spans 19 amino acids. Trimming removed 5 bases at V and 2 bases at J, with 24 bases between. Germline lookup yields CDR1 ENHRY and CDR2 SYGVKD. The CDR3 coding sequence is TGTGCCATCAGTCTACCTACCAAACCGGACAGACCAAACACCGGGGAGCTGTTTTTT. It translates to CAISLPTKPDRPNTGELFF.

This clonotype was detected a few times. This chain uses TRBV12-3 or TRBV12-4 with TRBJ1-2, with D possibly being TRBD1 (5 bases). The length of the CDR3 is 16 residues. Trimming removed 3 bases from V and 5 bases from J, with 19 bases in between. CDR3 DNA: TGTGCCAGCAGTTTGGGAGGGGCCAGATACGGTTATGGCTACACCTTC. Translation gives CASSLGGARYGYGYTF.

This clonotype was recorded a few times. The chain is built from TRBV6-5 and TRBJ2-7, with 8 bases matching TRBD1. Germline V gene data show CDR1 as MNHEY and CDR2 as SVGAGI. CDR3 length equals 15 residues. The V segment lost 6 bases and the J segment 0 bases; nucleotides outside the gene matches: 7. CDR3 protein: CASRPRTGSSYEQYF. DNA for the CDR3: TGTGCCAGCAGACCTAGGACAGGGAGCTCCTACGAGCAGTACTTC.

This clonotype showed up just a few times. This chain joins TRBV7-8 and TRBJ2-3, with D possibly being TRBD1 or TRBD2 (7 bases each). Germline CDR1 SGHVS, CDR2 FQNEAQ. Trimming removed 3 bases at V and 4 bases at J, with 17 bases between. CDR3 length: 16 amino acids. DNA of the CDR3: TGTGCCAGCAGCTTGCCTCAGGGGGGGCTGCCAGATACGCAGTATTTT. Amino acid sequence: CASSLPQGGLPDTQYF.

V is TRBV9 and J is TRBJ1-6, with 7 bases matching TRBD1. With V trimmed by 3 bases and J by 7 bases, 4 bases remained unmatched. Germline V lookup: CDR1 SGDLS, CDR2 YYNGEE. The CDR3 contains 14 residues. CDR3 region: CASSATGSNSPLHF. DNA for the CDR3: TGTGCCAGCAGCGCGACAGGGAGCAATTCACCCCTCCACTTT.

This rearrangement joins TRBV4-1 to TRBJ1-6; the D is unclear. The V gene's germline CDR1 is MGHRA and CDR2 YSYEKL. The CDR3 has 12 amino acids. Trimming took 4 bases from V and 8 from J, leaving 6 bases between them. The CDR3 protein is CASSPPHSPLHF. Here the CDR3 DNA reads TGCGCCAGCAGCCCTCCCCATTCACCCCTCCACTTT.

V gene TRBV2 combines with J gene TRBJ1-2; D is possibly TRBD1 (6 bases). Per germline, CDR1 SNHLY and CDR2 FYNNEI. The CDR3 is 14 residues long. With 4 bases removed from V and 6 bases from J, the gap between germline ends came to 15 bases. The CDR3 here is CASSGSSGANGYTF. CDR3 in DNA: TGTGCCAGCAGTGGGTCTTCGGGGGCAAATGGCTACACCTTC.

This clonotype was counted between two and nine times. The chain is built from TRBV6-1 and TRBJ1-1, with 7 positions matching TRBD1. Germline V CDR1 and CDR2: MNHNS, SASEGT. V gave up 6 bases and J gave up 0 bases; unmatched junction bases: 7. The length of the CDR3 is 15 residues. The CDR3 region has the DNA TGTGCCAGCAGACTTTCACAGGGGATGAACACTGAAGCTTTCTTT. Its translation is CASRLSQGMNTEAFF.

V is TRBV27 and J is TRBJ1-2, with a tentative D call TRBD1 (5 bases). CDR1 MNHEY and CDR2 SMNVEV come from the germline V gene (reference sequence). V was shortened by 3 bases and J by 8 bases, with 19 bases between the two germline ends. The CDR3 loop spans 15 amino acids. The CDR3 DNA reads TGTGCCAGCAGTTTCCTCGCCCCAAGGGGCAGCGGCTACACCTTC. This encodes CASSFLAPRGSGYTF.

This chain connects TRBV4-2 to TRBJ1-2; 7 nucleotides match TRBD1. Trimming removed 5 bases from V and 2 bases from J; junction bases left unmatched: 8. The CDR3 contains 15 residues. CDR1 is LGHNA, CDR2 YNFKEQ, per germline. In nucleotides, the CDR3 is TGTGCCAGCAGCACTCCCTTGACAGGGAACTATGGCTACACCTTC. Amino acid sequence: CASSTPLTGNYGYTF.